Listed below are T cell receptor beta chains from one sample, sequenced in a study of cytomegalovirus exposure and HLA in healthy donors. Produced via immunoSEQ multiplex PCR; TCRdb's table is partial and in-frame only. The profile covers about 180,000 clones, with about 83% appearing a single time and more than 1.2% taken by the ten largest. The sequencing sample was made of PBMCs. The source of these receptors is a woman aged 25 to 39 in good health and CMV-seronegative. Both conserved end residues are part of each CDR3. D genes are given only for firm matches. Size is omitted from some rows. Given values are once, few, many or a class for expanded clones.

d_call	cdr3_length	v_call	clone_size	j_call	cdr3_aa	cdr3_nt
.	16	TRBV7-9	once	TRBJ2-3	CASSSPIGVRTDTQYF	TGTGCCAGCAGCTCCCCTATCGGGGTGAGAACAGATACGCAGTATTTT
TRBD2	16	TRBV5-4	.	TRBJ2-7	CASSSDSGGTSYEQYF	TGTGCCAGCAGCTCAGATAGCGGGGGCACATCCTACGAGCAGTACTTC
TRBD1	13	TRBV5-1	.	TRBJ1-2	CASRGQGQYGYTF	TGCGCCAGCCGCGGACAGGGACAATATGGCTACACCTTC
TRBD1	13	TRBV5-1	.	TRBJ2-5	CASSLDRGETQYF	TGCGCCAGCAGCTTGGACAGGGGAGAGACCCAGTACTTC
.	16	TRBV5-6	.	TRBJ2-5	CASSLVGGGAAETQYF	TGTGCCAGCAGCTTGGTAGGAGGGGGGGCGGCGGAGACCCAGTACTTC
.	14	TRBV29-1	.	TRBJ1-2	CSVEIPGVPSGYTF	TGCAGCGTTGAGATTCCAGGGGTACCAAGCGGCTACACCTTC
.	15	TRBV6-5	.	TRBJ1-1	CASSYSTPMNTEAFF	TGTGCCAGCAGTTACTCAACCCCTATGAACACTGAAGCTTTCTTT
TRBD1	14	TRBV29-1	.	TRBJ1-2	CSVGGTGGGYGYTF	TGCAGCGTTGGAGGGACAGGGGGCGGCTATGGCTACACCTTC
.	16	TRBV7-6	.	TRBJ2-6	CASSSPLTSGANVLTF	TGTGCCAGCAGCTCCCCCTTGACTTCTGGGGCCAACGTCCTGACTTTC
.	15	TRBV15	.	TRBJ2-5	CATSRARGQLETQYF	TGTGCCACCAGCAGAGCCCGAGGACAGCTAGAGACCCAGTACTTC
.	15	TRBV2	once	TRBJ1-2	CASSELRSSNYGYTF	TGTGCCAGCAGTGAATTACGGTCGTCTAACTATGGCTACACCTTC
TRBD1	15	TRBV5-6	.	TRBJ2-1	CASSYGTGSYNEQFF	TGTGCCAGCAGCTACGGGACAGGCTCCTACAATGAGCAGTTCTTC
TRBD1	11	TRBV27	.	TRBJ2-1	CASGQGYEQFF	TGTGCCAGCGGACAGGGATATGAGCAGTTCTTC
.	14	TRBV7-9	.	TRBJ1-1	CASSLSGGRHEAFF	TGTGCCAGCAGCTTATCGGGAGGGAGACATGAAGCTTTCTTT
.	12	TRBV7-9	few	TRBJ2-7	CASSPDRYEQYF	TGTGCCAGCAGCCCGGACAGATACGAGCAGTACTTC
TRBD1	14	TRBV5-1	.	TRBJ2-7	CADSGGPSSYEQYF	TGCGCAGACTCAGGGGGTCCCAGCTCCTACGAGCAGTACTTC